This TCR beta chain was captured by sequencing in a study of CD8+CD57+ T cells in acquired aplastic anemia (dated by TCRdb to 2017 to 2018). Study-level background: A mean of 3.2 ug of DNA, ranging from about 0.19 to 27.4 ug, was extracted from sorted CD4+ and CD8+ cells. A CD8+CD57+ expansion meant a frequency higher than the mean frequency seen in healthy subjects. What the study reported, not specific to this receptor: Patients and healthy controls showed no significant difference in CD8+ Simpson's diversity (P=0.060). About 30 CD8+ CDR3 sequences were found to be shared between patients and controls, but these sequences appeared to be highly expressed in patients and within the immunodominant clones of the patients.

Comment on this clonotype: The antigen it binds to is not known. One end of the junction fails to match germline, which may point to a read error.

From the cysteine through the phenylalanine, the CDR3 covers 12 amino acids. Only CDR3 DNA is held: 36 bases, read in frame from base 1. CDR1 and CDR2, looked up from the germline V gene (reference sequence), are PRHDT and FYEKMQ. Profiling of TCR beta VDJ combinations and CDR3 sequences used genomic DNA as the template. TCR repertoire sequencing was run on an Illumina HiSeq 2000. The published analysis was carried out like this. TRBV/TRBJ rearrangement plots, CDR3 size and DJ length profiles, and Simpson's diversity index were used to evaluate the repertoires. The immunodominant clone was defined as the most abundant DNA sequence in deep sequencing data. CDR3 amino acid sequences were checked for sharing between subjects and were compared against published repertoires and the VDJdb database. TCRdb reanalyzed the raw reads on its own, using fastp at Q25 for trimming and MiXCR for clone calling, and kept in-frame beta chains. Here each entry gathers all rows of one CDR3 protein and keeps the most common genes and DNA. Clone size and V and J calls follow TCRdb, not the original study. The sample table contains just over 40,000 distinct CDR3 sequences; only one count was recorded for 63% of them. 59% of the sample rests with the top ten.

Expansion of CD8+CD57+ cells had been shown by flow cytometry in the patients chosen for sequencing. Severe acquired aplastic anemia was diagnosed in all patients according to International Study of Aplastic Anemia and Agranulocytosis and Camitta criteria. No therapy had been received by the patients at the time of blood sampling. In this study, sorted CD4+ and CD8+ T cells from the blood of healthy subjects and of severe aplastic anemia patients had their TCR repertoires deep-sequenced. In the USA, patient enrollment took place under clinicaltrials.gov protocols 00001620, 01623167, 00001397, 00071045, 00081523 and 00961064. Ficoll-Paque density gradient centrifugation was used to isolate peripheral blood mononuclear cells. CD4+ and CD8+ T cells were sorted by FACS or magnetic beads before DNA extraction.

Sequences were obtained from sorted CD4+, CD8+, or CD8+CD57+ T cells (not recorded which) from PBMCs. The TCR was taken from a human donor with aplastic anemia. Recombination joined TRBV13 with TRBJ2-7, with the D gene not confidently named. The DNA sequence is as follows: TGTGCCAGCAGCTTAAACAGTTACGAGCAGCACTTC. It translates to CASSLNSYEQHF.